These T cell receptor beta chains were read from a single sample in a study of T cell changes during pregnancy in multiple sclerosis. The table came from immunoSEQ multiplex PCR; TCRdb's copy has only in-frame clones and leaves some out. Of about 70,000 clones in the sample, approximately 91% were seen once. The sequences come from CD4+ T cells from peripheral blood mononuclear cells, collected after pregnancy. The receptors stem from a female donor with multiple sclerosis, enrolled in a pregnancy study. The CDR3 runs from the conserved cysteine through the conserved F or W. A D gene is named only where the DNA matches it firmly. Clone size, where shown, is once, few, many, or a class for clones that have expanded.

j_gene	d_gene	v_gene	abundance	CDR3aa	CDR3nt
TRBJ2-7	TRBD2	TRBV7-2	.	CASSLSAGGPGEQYF	TGTGCCAGCAGCTTATCAGCGGGAGGGCCGGGGGAGCAGTACTTC
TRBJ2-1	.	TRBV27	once	CASSLALRGEQFF	TGTGCCAGCAGTTTAGCCCTTCGAGGTGAGCAGTTCTTC
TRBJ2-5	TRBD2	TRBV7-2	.	CASSLARAGGGTQYF	TGTGCCAGCAGCTTAGCTAGAGCGGGGGGCGGGACCCAGTACTTC
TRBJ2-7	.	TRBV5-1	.	CASSLGVVALSSYEQYF	TGCGCCAGCAGCTTGGGAGTCGTAGCCCTGAGCTCCTACGAGCAGTACTTC
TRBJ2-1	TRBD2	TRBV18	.	CASSPPGGGSYNEQFF	TGTGCCAGCTCACCACCTGGGGGGGGGTCCTACAATGAGCAGTTCTTC
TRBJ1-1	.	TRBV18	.	CASSAGANTEAFF	TGTGCCAGCTCAGCAGGGGCGAACACTGAAGCTTTCTTT
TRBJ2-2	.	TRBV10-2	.	CASRGAPNTGELFF	TGCGCCAGCAGGGGGGCCCCGAACACCGGGGAGCTGTTTTTT
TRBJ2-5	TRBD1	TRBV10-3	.	CAAWRGGRTGGVGETQYF	TGTGCCGCATGGCGGGGGGGAAGGACAGGGGGCGTGGGAGAGACCCAGTACTTC
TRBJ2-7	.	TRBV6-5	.	CASSYSRGNSYEQYF	TGTGCCAGCAGTTACTCACGAGGGAACTCCTACGAGCAGTACTTC
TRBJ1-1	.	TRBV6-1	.	CASSEAGGGTEAFF	TGTGCCAGCAGTGAAGCAGGGGGGGGCACTGAAGCTTTCTTT
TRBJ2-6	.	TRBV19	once	CATGKRSGANVLTF	TGTGCCACCGGTAAGCGCTCTGGGGCCAACGTCCTGACTTTC
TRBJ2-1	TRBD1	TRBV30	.	CAWSATRQGSSYNEQFF	TGTGCCTGGAGTGCTACCAGACAGGGGAGCTCCTACAATGAGCAGTTCTTC
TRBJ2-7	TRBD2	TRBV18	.	CASSPGLAGVYEQYF	TGTGCCAGCTCACCGGGTTTGGCGGGGGTATACGAGCAGTACTTC
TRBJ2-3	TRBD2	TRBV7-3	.	CASRSDGGRTTDTQYF	TGTGCCAGCAGGTCGGACGGCGGGAGGACAACAGATACGCAGTATTTT
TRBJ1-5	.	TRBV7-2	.	CASTTVGLSNQPQHF	TGTGCCAGCACCACTGTGGGGCTTAGCAATCAGCCCCAGCATTTT
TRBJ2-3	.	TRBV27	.	CASRTAARSTQYF	TGTGCCAGCAGGACAGCAGCAAGGAGTACGCAGTATTTT
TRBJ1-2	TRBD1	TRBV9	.	CASSVGQGANYGYTF	TGTGCCAGCAGCGTGGGACAGGGGGCTAACTATGGCTACACCTTC
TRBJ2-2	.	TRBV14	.	CASSLGVRIPTGELFF	TGTGCCAGCAGCCTCGGGGTGCGGATTCCCACCGGGGAGCTGTTTTTT
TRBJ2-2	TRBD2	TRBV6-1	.	CASSPGLASGELFF	TGTGCCAGCAGTCCGGGACTAGCATCCGGGGAGCTGTTTTTT
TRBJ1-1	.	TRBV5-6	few	CASSLTGNTEAFF	TGTGCCAGCAGTTTGACAGGGAACACTGAAGCTTTCTTT
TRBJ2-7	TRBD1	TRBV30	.	CAWKNRGTYEQYF	TGTGCCTGGAAAAACAGGGGCACCTACGAGCAGTACTTC
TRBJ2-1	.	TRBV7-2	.	CASSLGVGSEQFF	TGTGCCAGCAGCTTAGGGGTAGGGAGTGAGCAGTTCTTC
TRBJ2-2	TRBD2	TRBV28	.	CASAGGLAGTGELFF	TGTGCCAGCGCCGGGGGGCTAGCGGGGACCGGGGAGCTGTTTTTT
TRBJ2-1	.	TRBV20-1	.	CSAAGGNEQFF	TGCAGTGCCGCCGGCGGCAATGAGCAGTTCTTC
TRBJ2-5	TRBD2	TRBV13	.	CASSLRTSPWETQYF	TGTGCCAGCAGCTTAAGGACTAGCCCATGGGAGACCCAGTACTTC
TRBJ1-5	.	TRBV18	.	CASSNPGPQHF	TGTGCCAGCTCAAATCCGGGACCCCAGCATTTT
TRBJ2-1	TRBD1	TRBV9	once	CASSPSDRGGGVSYNEQFF	TGTGCCAGCAGCCCCTCGGACAGGGGTGGTGGTGTTTCGTACAATGAGCAGTTCTTC
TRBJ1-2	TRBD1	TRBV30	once	CAWSTSRDRGRDGYTF	TGTGCCTGGAGTACCTCACGAGACAGGGGGAGGGATGGCTACACCTTC
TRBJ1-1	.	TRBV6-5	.	CASSPLAGLNTEAFF	TGTGCCAGCAGCCCCCTCGCAGGGTTGAACACTGAAGCTTTCTTT
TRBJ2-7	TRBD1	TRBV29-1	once	CSAGDSFSYEQYF	TGCAGCGCCGGGGACAGCTTCTCCTACGAGCAGTACTTC
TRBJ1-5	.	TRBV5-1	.	CASSMGGESNQPQHF	TGCGCCAGTTCCATGGGAGGGGAGAGCAATCAGCCCCAGCATTTT
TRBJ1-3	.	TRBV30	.	CAWSGGFSGNTIYF	TGTGCCTGGAGTGGAGGGTTCTCTGGAAACACCATATATTTT
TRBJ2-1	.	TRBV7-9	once	CASSLGRNEQFF	TGTGCCAGCAGCTTAGGGAGGAATGAGCAGTTCTTC
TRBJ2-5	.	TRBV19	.	CASSIASAETQYF	TGTGCCAGTAGTATAGCGAGCGCAGAGACCCAGTACTTC
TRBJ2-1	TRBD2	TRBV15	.	CATSSGLAGRDEQFF	TGTGCCACCAGCAGCGGACTAGCGGGAAGGGATGAGCAGTTCTTC